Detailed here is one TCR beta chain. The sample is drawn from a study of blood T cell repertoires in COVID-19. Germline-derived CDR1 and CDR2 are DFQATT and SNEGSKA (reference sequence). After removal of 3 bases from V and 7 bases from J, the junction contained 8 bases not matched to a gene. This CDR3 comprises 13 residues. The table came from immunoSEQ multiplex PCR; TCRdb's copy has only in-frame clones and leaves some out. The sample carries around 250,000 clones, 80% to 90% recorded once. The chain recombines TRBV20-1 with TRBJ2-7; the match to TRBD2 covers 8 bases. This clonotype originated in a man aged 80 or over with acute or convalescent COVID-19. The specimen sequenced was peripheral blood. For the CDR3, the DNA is TGCAGTGCTAGTCCCAGCGGGGGATTAGAGCAGTACTTC. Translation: CSASPSGGLEQYF.